The table lists the clone carrying this T cell receptor beta chain with a count of one. The data stem from a study of graft-versus-host responses after intestinal transplantation. For the study at large: The whole recipient group had anti-thymocyte globulin induction followed by tacrolimus and steroids for two to four years. General study findings and limits: Recipient bone marrow held GvH clones, some seen earlier in ileum or blood.

Some 200,000 CFSE-labeled responder cells were plated with some 200,000 irradiated, violet-dye-labeled stimulator cells. Sorted cells were CFSE-low CD3+CD4+ or CD3+CD8+ proliferating responders. Profiled with immunoSEQ multiplex PCR; TCRdb holds only in-frame clones, not every one. The table shows roughly 13,000 clones, with 35% to 40% occurring only once. Deletions cut 0 bases from V and 6 bases from J, with 12 bases between. CDR1 SGDLS and CDR2 YYNGEE come from the germline V gene. This CDR3 contains 14 residues. The chain links TRBV9 to TRBJ1-2, with D tentatively TRBD1 (5 bases). The sequencing used alloreactive CD8+ T cells from a mixed lymphocyte reaction culture, collected before intestinal transplant. Subset described: CFSE-low proliferating T cells sorted from roughly six-day pre-transplant mixed lymphocyte reaction (GvH or HvG direction). This TCR was sampled from a human patient who received an intestinal transplant. The CDR3, as DNA: TGTGCCAGCAGCGTAGAAAAGGAAGGGGATGGCTACACCTTC. Translating it yields CASSVEKEGDGYTF.